What follows are 14 T cell receptor beta chains derived from one specimen sequenced in a study of Graves' ophthalmopathy and Graves' hyperthyroidism. Amplification of the TCR beta CDR3 regions used RNA transcripts (as template). HTBI primers were used in a first-round RT-PCR, which preceded a second-round multiplex PCR. TCRdb re-derived calls from the multiplex PCR reads in MiXCR, one entry per CDR3 protein. This table holds just over 400,000 distinct CDR3 sequences, around 21% found once. Sequencing input: peripheral blood. These receptors all stem from a young woman with stable Graves' hyperthyroidism.

Ten or more counts support this clonotype. V is TRBV10-3 and J is TRBJ2-7, with TRBD1 matching 10 bases. Germline assignment: CDR1 ENHRY and CDR2 SYGVKD. The J segment lost 3 bases and the V segment lost 8 bases, leaving 4 bases of the junction unmatched. The CDR3 has 13 residues. CDR3 nucleotide sequence: TGTGCCATCCGGACAGGGGGGGGCTACGAGCAGTACTTC. Translation gives CAIRTGGGYEQYF.

This clonotype has ten or more counts. The chain recombines TRBV7-9 with TRBJ2-5; the D gene is possibly TRBD2 (5 bases). The CDR3 runs to 15 residues. CDR1 is SEHNR and CDR2 is FQNEAQ in the germline V gene (reference sequence). With 3 bases removed from V and 0 bases from J, the gap between germline ends came to 11 bases. CDR3 protein: CASSFKGGYQETQYF. Here the CDR3 DNA reads TGTGCCAGCAGCTTCAAAGGCGGGTACCAAGAGACCCAGTACTTC.

This clonotype was picked up a small number of times. The rearrangement uses TRBV7-2 and TRBJ2-1; 7 positions match TRBD1. Germline V CDR1 and CDR2: SGHTA, FQGNSA. With 5 bases clipped from V and 6 bases from J, the junction kept 7 bases outside the gene matches. This CDR3 comprises 14 residues. The CDR3 coding sequence is TGTGCCAGCAGCCAGCCGACAGGGCCCAATGAGCAGTTCTTC. It encodes CASSQPTGPNEQFF.

This clonotype was seen ten or more times. The J gene is TRBJ2-5, the V gene TRBV27; 7 nucleotides match TRBD2. CDR3 size: 14 residues. Looked up from germline, CDR1 is MNHEY and CDR2 is SMNVEV (reference sequence). With V trimmed by 9 bases and J by 3 bases, 10 bases remained unmatched. CDR3 nucleotides: TGTGCCAGAAGGGAGCGGGAAATTGAAGAGACCCAGTACTTC. It encodes CARREREIEETQYF.

In this sample, this clonotype turned up many times. This chain joins TRBV10-3 and TRBJ2-7, with a weak D call TRBD1 (6 bases). Germline values: CDR1 ENHRY, CDR2 SYGVKD. This CDR3 is built from 13 residues. Deletions cut 2 bases from V and 2 bases from J, with 7 bases between. CDR3 in amino acids: CAISEGQTYEQYF. The CDR3 coding sequence is TGTGCCATCAGTGAGGGACAGACCTACGAGCAGTACTTC.

Many counts were recorded for this clonotype. J is TRBJ2-4 and V is TRBV4-3, with 8 bases lining up with TRBD1. The CDR3 is 15 residues long. Germline V gives CDR1 LGHNA, CDR2 YSLEER. The trim removed 0 bases at V and 7 bases at J, leaving 5 bases unmatched. The CDR3 DNA reads TGCGCCAGCAGCCAAGAGGTCCCAGGGGGCAACATTCAGTACTTC. Its protein is CASSQEVPGGNIQYF.

V usage is TRBV6-2 or TRBV6-3 and J usage is TRBJ2-7, with D tentatively TRBD1 or TRBD2 (6 bases each). From germline, CDR1 is MNHEY and CDR2 SVGEGT. The V end was cut by 5 bases, the J end by 4 bases, with 15 bases between. CDR3 length: 14 amino acids. CDR3 DNA sequence: TGTGCCAGCAGTGCCGCCCGGGGGCCATACGAGCAGTACTTC. Residues: CASSAARGPYEQYF.

This clonotype was counted ten times or more. The V gene is TRBV12-3 or TRBV12-4, the J gene TRBJ1-2, with D perhaps matching TRBD1 (6 bases). This CDR3 spans 12 amino acids. V was cut by 8 bases and J by 8 bases, with 15 bases left in between. CDR3 sequence reads: CASQGTEGGYTF. The CDR3 region has the DNA TGTGCCAGCCAGGGGACGGAGGGAGGCTACACCTTC.

This clonotype was detected ten times or more. One base away lies a much larger clone, so this may be a sequencing read error. The J gene is TRBJ2-7, the V gene TRBV25-1, with D hard to call. Trimming pared 3 bases from V and 6 bases from J, leaving 9 bases between. The CDR3 spans 12 residues. Per the germline V gene, CDR1 is MGHDK and CDR2 is SYGVNS. The CDR3 DNA is TGTGCCAGCAGTGAGGGTAGGAGCGAGCAGTACTTC. It yields the protein CASSEGRSEQYF.

This clonotype has only a few counts. A much larger clonotype is one base distant, so this may be a read error. The chain employs TRBV12-3 or TRBV12-4 and TRBJ1-1; D is undetermined. The CDR3 contains 14 residues. CDR3 in amino acids: CASSLYSFSTEACF. In nucleotides, the CDR3 is TGTGCCAGCAGTTTGTACTCTTTTAGCACTGAAGCTTGCTTT.

The rearrangement joins TRBV10-2 to TRBJ2-7, with 8 nucleotides matching TRBD2. The CDR3 contains 16 residues. Per germline, CDR1 WSHSY and CDR2 SAAADI. After removal of 6 bases from V and 2 bases from J, the junction contained 12 bases not matched to a gene. As DNA, the CDR3 is TGCGCCAGCAGCCATGCGGGCGGGGGGAAGACCTACGAGCAGTACTTC. Residues: CASSHAGGGKTYEQYF.

The sample holds many counts of this clonotype. This chain joins TRBV10-3 and TRBJ1-1, with TRBD1 identical over 8 bases. CDR1 ENHRY and CDR2 SYGVKD come from the germline V gene. The J segment lost 0 bases and the V segment lost 4 bases, leaving 1 base of the junction unmatched. This CDR3 comprises 14 residues. CDR3 protein: CAISGTGMNTEAFF. CDR3 bases: TGTGCCATCAGTGGGACAGGGATGAACACTGAAGCTTTCTTT.

Ten or more counts support this clonotype. The chain employs TRBV24-1 and TRBJ2-2; possibly TRBD2 for D (6 bases). From germline, CDR1 is KGHDR and CDR2 SFDVKD. Trimming took off 3 bases at V and 6 bases at J, with 25 bases between the two ends. This CDR3 spans 19 amino acids. CDR3 sequence: CATSDLQTGSDLMSGELFF. In DNA, the CDR3 is TGTGCCACCAGTGATCTACAAACCGGGAGCGACCTTATGTCCGGGGAGCTGTTTTTT.

V usage is TRBV29-1 and J usage is TRBJ1-2; perhaps TRBD1 as D (5 bases). With 4 bases removed from V and 9 bases from J, the gap between germline ends came to 18 bases. Germline CDR1 reads SQVTM; CDR2 reads ANQGSEA. The CDR3 covers 13 residues. The CDR3 spells CSVGLQGNKRYTF. In nucleotides, the CDR3 is TGCAGCGTTGGACTCCAGGGTAATAAGCGCTACACCTTC.